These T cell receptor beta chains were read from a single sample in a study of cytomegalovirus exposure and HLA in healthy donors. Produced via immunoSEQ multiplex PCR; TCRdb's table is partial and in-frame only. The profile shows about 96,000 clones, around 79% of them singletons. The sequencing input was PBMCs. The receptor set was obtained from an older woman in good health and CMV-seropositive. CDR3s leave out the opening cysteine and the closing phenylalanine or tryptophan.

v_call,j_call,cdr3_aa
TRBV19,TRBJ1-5,ASRTGDRPQH
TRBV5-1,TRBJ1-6,ASSLVTGGGNSPLH
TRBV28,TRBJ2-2,ASRAGDYSGELF
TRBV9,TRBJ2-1,ASSVGSWGSGEQF
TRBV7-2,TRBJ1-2,ASSLIVGLANYGYT
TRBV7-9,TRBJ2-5,ASSLGGGVGTQY
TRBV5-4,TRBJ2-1,ASSSGTSGTSSYNEQF
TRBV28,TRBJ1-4,ASSLGQGARSANEKLF
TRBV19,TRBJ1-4,ASSTRGADEKLF
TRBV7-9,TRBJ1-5,ASSLADQPQH
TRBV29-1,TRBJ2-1,SARPFTSGRVNEQF
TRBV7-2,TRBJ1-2,ASSLGVGQRPPNYGYT
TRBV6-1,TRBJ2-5,ASSEGGGRITQY
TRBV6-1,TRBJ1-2,ASSEARVFGYT
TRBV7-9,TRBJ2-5,ASSLGDRLGETQY
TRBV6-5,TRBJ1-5,ASSYNGQGTQPQH
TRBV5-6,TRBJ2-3,ASSFGGGLSSTDTQY
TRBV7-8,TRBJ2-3,ASSLLRDRDFRTDTQY
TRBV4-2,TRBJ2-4,ASSQDPENIQY
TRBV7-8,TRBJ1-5,ASSRSGDGPQH
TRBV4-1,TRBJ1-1,ASSRMGGGMNTEAF
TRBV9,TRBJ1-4,ASTFKDRQGQKLF
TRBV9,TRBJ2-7,ASSPRQSSYEQY
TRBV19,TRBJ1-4,ASSRQGNEKLF
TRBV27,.,ATRDTSYEQY
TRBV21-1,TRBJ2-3,ASTREGQGDTQY
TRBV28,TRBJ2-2,ASSLYTGELF
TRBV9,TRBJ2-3,ASSFSLRQGLSTDTQY
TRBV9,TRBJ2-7,ASSISGTGAYEQY
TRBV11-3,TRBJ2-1,ASSFISGSSSYNEQF
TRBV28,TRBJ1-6,ASSPLQGMDSPLH
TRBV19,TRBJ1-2,ASSIARENYGYT
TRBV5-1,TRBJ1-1,ASSLAFRGTLNTEAF
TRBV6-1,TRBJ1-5,ASSGASQPQH
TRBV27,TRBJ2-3,ASRLAGGPSDTQY
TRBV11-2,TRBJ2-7,ASSLVASEAYEQY
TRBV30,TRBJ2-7,AWSASVTYEQY
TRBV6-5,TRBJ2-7,ASTRGLAGYEQY
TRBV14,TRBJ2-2,ASSRIGDSANTGELF
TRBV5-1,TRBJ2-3,ASSSAGTPDPTDTQY
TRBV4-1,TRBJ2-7,ASSPIAGASYEQY
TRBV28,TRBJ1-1,ASSLPQGGIEAF
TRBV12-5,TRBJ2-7,ASGLAPRDYPGAEY
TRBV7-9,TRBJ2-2,ASSLLAGLWDTGELF
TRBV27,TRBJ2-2,ASSFLDRGYTGELF
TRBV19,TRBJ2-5,ASSPTRGRKRDSKLETQY